The entry below describes one T cell receptor beta chain. The sample originates from a study of early T cells in non-severe SARS-CoV-2 infection. A single record per CDR3 protein comes from TCRdb applying MiXCR to the 5' RACE reads. The sample holds tens of thousands of distinct CDR3 sequences, over 8% seen once. Germline V gene lookup returns CDR1 SGHNT and CDR2 YENEEA. CDR3 length equals 12 residues. Trimming shortened V by 1 base and J by 7 bases, and 4 bases separated the two germline ends. Material for sequencing was whole blood. The genes are TRBV11-3 and TRBJ2-2; D unresolved. The clonotype originates from an adult who was a healthcare worker with PCR-confirmed SARS-CoV-2 infection or an uninfected control (not recorded which). This chain's CDR3 is CASSLVDGELFF. CDR3 nucleotides: TGTGCCAGCAGCTTAGTGGACGGGGAGCTGTTTTTT.